A selection of T cell receptor beta chains follows, all from one sample in a study of blood T cell repertoires in COVID-19. Repertoires were generated with immunoSEQ multiplex PCR, while TCRdb's copy carries only in-frame clones and drops some. The data show under 200,000 clones, with 70% to 90% seen just once and around 8.2% held by the top ten. What was sequenced was peripheral blood. The receptors come from a man in his 60s with acute or convalescent COVID-19. Both conserved end residues are part of each CDR3. The order of the fields is J gene, clone size, V gene, CDR3 protein. Size values are once, few and many counts, or a class for expanded clones, and some rows have none.

j_gene: TRBJ2-3
abundance: once
v_gene: TRBV15
CDR3aa: CATSRDLGRSTDTQYF

j_gene: TRBJ2-5
abundance: once
v_gene: TRBV5-4
CDR3aa: CASSQGTGGEETQYF

j_gene: TRBJ2-3
abundance: NA
v_gene: TRBV23-1
CDR3aa: CASRRDRGLSSTDTQYF

j_gene: TRBJ2-5
abundance: NA
v_gene: TRBV3-1/TRBV3-2
CDR3aa: CASSQDKETQYF

j_gene: TRBJ2-5
abundance: NA
v_gene: TRBV21-1
CDR3aa: CASSKQAVGRSETQYF

j_gene: TRBJ1-5
abundance: NA
v_gene: TRBV16
CDR3aa: CASERDRGNQPQHF

j_gene: TRBJ2-7
abundance: NA
v_gene: TRBV15
CDR3aa: CATSTQPQGPRGQYF

j_gene: TRBJ1-2
abundance: NA
v_gene: TRBV9
CDR3aa: CASSARTGGFGYTF

j_gene: TRBJ2-7
abundance: NA
v_gene: TRBV30
CDR3aa: CAWRLQGEQYF

j_gene: TRBJ1-4
abundance: few
v_gene: TRBV6-5
CDR3aa: CASRTRTGGEEKLFF

j_gene: TRBJ2-3
abundance: NA
v_gene: TRBV7-8
CDR3aa: CASQSGQLTDTQYF

j_gene: TRBJ1-4
abundance: NA
v_gene: TRBV11-2
CDR3aa: CASSSGVREKLFF

j_gene: TRBJ1-4
abundance: NA
v_gene: TRBV6-1
CDR3aa: CASSELTATNEKLFF

j_gene: TRBJ2-7
abundance: NA
v_gene: TRBV28
CDR3aa: CASSHRGQAYEQYF

j_gene: TRBJ1-6
abundance: NA
v_gene: TRBV6-2/TRBV6-3
CDR3aa: CASSWGGADSPLHF

j_gene: TRBJ1-6
abundance: NA
v_gene: TRBV19
CDR3aa: CASSSSRDRGYNSPLHF

j_gene: TRBJ2-7
abundance: NA
v_gene: TRBV3-1/TRBV3-2
CDR3aa: CASSPAQATLLYF

j_gene: TRBJ2-5
abundance: NA
v_gene: TRBV27
CDR3aa: CASQLTWTSVRTQYF

j_gene: TRBJ1-1
abundance: once
v_gene: TRBV7-3
CDR3aa: CASNPGQGLGNTEAFF

j_gene: TRBJ1-2
abundance: NA
v_gene: TRBV4-2
CDR3aa: CASSQDGGVDGYTF

j_gene: TRBJ1-2
abundance: few
v_gene: TRBV4-2
CDR3aa: CASSHPGQLYGYTF

j_gene: TRBJ1-1
abundance: NA
v_gene: TRBV12-1
CDR3aa: CASSSRQKNTEAFF

j_gene: TRBJ1-6
abundance: NA
v_gene: TRBV29-1
CDR3aa: CSVARTRDRDSPLHF

j_gene: TRBJ2-7
abundance: NA
v_gene: TRBV27
CDR3aa: CASSPGQGVGEQYF

j_gene: TRBJ1-1
abundance: few
v_gene: TRBV7-9
CDR3aa: CASSLQQGSRTEAFF

j_gene: TRBJ2-3
abundance: once
v_gene: TRBV5-1
CDR3aa: CASSGGTSGSLDTQYF

j_gene: TRBJ2-7
abundance: NA
v_gene: TRBV3-1/TRBV3-2
CDR3aa: CASSQEGAFGREQYF

j_gene: TRBJ1-3
abundance: NA
v_gene: TRBV6-5
CDR3aa: CASRQTGSGNTIYF

j_gene: TRBJ1-6
abundance: once
v_gene: TRBV30
CDR3aa: CAWSGFRGLRSPLHF

j_gene: TRBJ1-2
abundance: NA
v_gene: TRBV19
CDR3aa: CASSPRPSGGIHRSSRTHIYGYTF

j_gene: TRBJ2-7
abundance: NA
v_gene: TRBV9
CDR3aa: CASSVFGGSYEQYF

j_gene: TRBJ1-1
abundance: NA
v_gene: TRBV7-8
CDR3aa: CASSLGTGIGTEAFF

j_gene: TRBJ1-2
abundance: NA
v_gene: TRBV6-1
CDR3aa: CASSEKGGRATYGYTF

j_gene: TRBJ2-3
abundance: NA
v_gene: TRBV7-3
CDR3aa: CASSPTSGTTDTQYF

j_gene: TRBJ1-1
abundance: NA
v_gene: TRBV9
CDR3aa: CASSVGGRGIETEAFF

j_gene: TRBJ1-2
abundance: few
v_gene: TRBV10-3
CDR3aa: CAISDPTNNYGYTF

j_gene: TRBJ2-1
abundance: NA
v_gene: TRBV29-1
CDR3aa: CSVHPQSGRGFF

j_gene: TRBJ2-1
abundance: once
v_gene: TRBV6-4
CDR3aa: CASSATGGGEQFF

j_gene: TRBJ1-1
abundance: NA
v_gene: TRBV2
CDR3aa: CAGNVDRNTEAFF

j_gene: TRBJ1-5
abundance: NA
v_gene: TRBV28
CDR3aa: CASGTVSGQPQHF